A selection of T cell receptor beta chains follows, all from one sample in a study of T cells in Graves' hyperthyroidism and ophthalmopathy. TCRdb reprocessed the multiplex PCR reads via MiXCR and lists one record per CDR3 protein. The data contain 300,000 to 450,000 distinct CDR3 sequences, 20% to 30% of them singletons. The sample taken for sequencing was blood. The receptors derive from a man aged 45-60 years with Graves' hyperthyroidism. CDR3s include the opening cysteine and the closing phenylalanine or tryptophan. D genes are given only for firm matches. The listing skips clone size in some rows; elsewhere it reads once, few, many or a size class.

abundance,j_gene,d_gene,v_gene,CDR3nt,CDR3aa
many,TRBJ2-7,NA,TRBV28,TGTGCCAGCAGTTTCGGGACATTTAGGCCCTACGAGCAGTACTTC,CASSFGTFRPYEQYF
many,TRBJ2-3,TRBD2,TRBV11-3,TGTGCCAGCAGGTCGACTAGCGCAACAGATACGCAGTATTTT,CASRSTSATDTQYF
few,TRBJ2-1,NA,TRBV5-5,TGTGCCAGCAGCTTGGAGGGGGCCGGGAGAGATAATGAGCAGTTCTTC,CASSLEGAGRDNEQFF
NA,TRBJ2-7,NA,TRBV9,TGTGCCAGCAGCCTAGACGGCGGGGCGGCCTACGAGCAGTACTTC,CASSLDGGAAYEQYF
NA,TRBJ1-1,NA,TRBV10-3,TGTGCCTCTGCCCCGATAGAGAACACTGAAGCTTTCTTT,CASAPIENTEAFF
NA,TRBJ2-1,TRBD2,TRBV5-6,TGTGCCAGCAGCTATCCCGGGACTAGAAATGAGCAGTTCTTC,CASSYPGTRNEQFF
NA,TRBJ2-1,NA,TRBV7-3,TGTGCCAGCCAGGGAAACAATGAGCAGTTCTTC,CASQGNNEQFF
few,TRBJ2-1,NA,TRBV20-1,TGCAGTGGCCGGGGGCTAGCAGTCAATGAGCAGTTCTTC,CSGRGLAVNEQFF
NA,TRBJ1-5,NA,TRBV12-3/TRBV12-4,TGTGCCAGCAGTTTAAGGTCCAGGTCAGATCAGCCCCAGCATTTT,CASSLRSRSDQPQHF
NA,TRBJ2-1,TRBD1,TRBV10-2,TGCGCCAGCAGTGAGCGAGGGGGCTTGGGGATTTACGATGAGCAGTTCTTC,CASSERGGLGIYDEQFF
few,TRBJ1-4,NA,TRBV5-1,TGCGCCAGCAGCCGTGGGACAACTAATGAAAAACTGTTTTTT,CASSRGTTNEKLFF
few,TRBJ1-5,NA,TRBV18,TGTGCCAGCTCACAAAGTTCCGCTCGCGTTCAGCCCCAGCATTTT,CASSQSSARVQPQHF
many,TRBJ2-7,TRBD1,TRBV28,TGTGCCAGCATTCCAAGGTCAGGGGGCCTGCACGAGCAGTACTTC,CASIPRSGGLHEQYF
NA,TRBJ2-1,NA,TRBV3-1,TGTGCCAGCAGCCAACCCGGGGACAATGAGCAGTTCTTC,CASSQPGDNEQFF
NA,TRBJ2-2,TRBD1,TRBV12-3/TRBV12-4,TGTGCCAGCAGCAAATTAGGGGGCAGTAGCGGGGAGCTGTTTTTT,CASSKLGGSSGELFF
many,TRBJ2-7,TRBD2,TRBV28,TGTGCCAGCAGTTACCCGGGGGGGGGGACCGCCTACGAGCAGTACTTC,CASSYPGGGTAYEQYF
many,TRBJ1-2,NA,TRBV30,TGTGCCTGGAGTGCGGGCTACTCCTATGGCTACACCTTC,CAWSAGYSYGYTF
NA,TRBJ2-3,NA,TRBV24-1,TGTGCCACCAGTGATTCAACCCGTAGCACAGATACGCAGTATTTT,CATSDSTRSTDTQYF
few,TRBJ2-7,NA,TRBV29-1,TGCAGCGTTGAAGACCGGGGTCGGTACGAGCAGTACTTC,CSVEDRGRYEQYF
NA,TRBJ1-2,NA,TRBV20-1,TGCAGTGCTAGAGATAGCGGGTATGGCTACACCTTC,CSARDSGYGYTF
many,TRBJ2-5,TRBD1,TRBV24-1,TGTGCCACCAGTGATCGGACAGGCCAAGAGACCCAGTACTTC,CATSDRTGQETQYF
NA,TRBJ2-3,NA,TRBV5-1,TGCGCCAGCAGCTTCCAGGACAGCAGCACAGATACGCAGTATTTT,CASSFQDSSTDTQYF
many,TRBJ1-1,TRBD1,TRBV12-3/TRBV12-4,TGTGCCAGCAGTTTAAGGGACAGGGGCGCAAACACTGAAGCTTTCTTT,CASSLRDRGANTEAFF
many,TRBJ2-5,TRBD2,TRBV28,TGTGCCAGCAGCGCCTGGACTAGCGGCCAAGAGACCCAGTACTTC,CASSAWTSGQETQYF
many,TRBJ2-1,NA,TRBV6-2/TRBV6-3,TGTGCCAGCGGGCTCGTACATCCCTACAATGAGCAGTTCTTC,CASGLVHPYNEQFF
NA,TRBJ1-2,TRBD1,TRBV19,TGTGCCAGTAGTACCGGGGCGGGACAGCTAAGACCTTACTTCTATGGCTACACCTTC,CASSTGAGQLRPYFYGYTF
many,TRBJ1-2,NA,TRBV29-1,TGCAGCGGGGTACAGGGAGACTATGGCTACACCTTC,CSGVQGDYGYTF
few,TRBJ2-1,NA,TRBV3-1,TGTGCCAGCAGCCACACACGGGCGGGGAGTCCCCGCAATGAGCAGTTCTTC,CASSHTRAGSPRNEQFF
NA,TRBJ1-5,NA,TRBV5-1,TGCGCCAGCAGCTTGGACCTGACTAGCAATCAGCCCCAGCATTTT,CASSLDLTSNQPQHF
NA,TRBJ1-3,NA,TRBV9,TGTGCCAGCAGCGTAGAAGACTCTGGAAACACCATATATTTT,CASSVEDSGNTIYF
NA,TRBJ1-5,NA,TRBV7-9,TGTGCCAGCAGCCGACAGGCGAATAGCAATCAGCCCCAGCATTTT,CASSRQANSNQPQHF
NA,TRBJ2-7,NA,TRBV24-1,TGTGCCACCAGTGACAGAGGGGATCCGGCGGACGAGCAGTACTTC,CATSDRGDPADEQYF
few,TRBJ1-1,NA,TRBV6-6,TGTGCCAGCAGTTACTCTAAGGGGCGAGGAACTGAAGCTTTCTTT,CASSYSKGRGTEAFF
NA,TRBJ1-5,NA,TRBV9,TGTGCCAGCAGCGTGGGGGGGCAGGGAAGCAATCAGCCCCAGCATTTT,CASSVGGQGSNQPQHF
NA,TRBJ2-7,TRBD1,TRBV5-6,TGTGCCAGCAGCCTAGGATTCAGGGGGGAGCAGTACTTC,CASSLGFRGEQYF
few,TRBJ2-7,NA,TRBV5-1,TGCGCCAGCAGCTGGACTCCTGCCTACGAGCAGTACTTC,CASSWTPAYEQYF
NA,TRBJ1-2,NA,TRBV5-1,TGCGCCAGCAGCTTGGAAGGCCTGGGTAACTATGGCTACACCTTC,CASSLEGLGNYGYTF
NA,TRBJ2-7,NA,TRBV10-3,TGTGCCATCTCGTATGGCTACGAGCAGTACTTC,CAISYGYEQYF
few,TRBJ2-7,NA,TRBV5-1,TGCGCCAGCAGCTTGGATGGCCAGTACGGCTACGAGCAGTACTTC,CASSLDGQYGYEQYF
few,TRBJ2-1,TRBD2,TRBV19,TGTGCCAGTAGTCCCCGGCCCTTGACTAGCGGCCCTAGCTCCTACAATGAGCAGTTCTTC,CASSPRPLTSGPSSYNEQFF
NA,TRBJ2-7,NA,TRBV6-1,TGTGCCACCCGTCCCGGGAGCCCTACCTACGAGCAGTACTTC,CATRPGSPTYEQYF
few,TRBJ1-1,TRBD1,TRBV16,TGTGCCAGCAGCCAATTAGCAAACAGGGGCACTGAAGCTTTCTTT,CASSQLANRGTEAFF
NA,TRBJ1-2,NA,TRBV3-1,TGTGCCAGCAGCCAAAACCCCCGGGGCTATGGCTACACCTTC,CASSQNPRGYGYTF
NA,TRBJ2-3,NA,TRBV2,TGTGCCAGCAGTGAAGCCGGGAGAAAAGATACGCAGTATTTT,CASSEAGRKDTQYF
few,TRBJ2-1,NA,TRBV7-9,TGTGCCAGCAGCCCTTTTGACGCCAATGAGCAGTTCTTC,CASSPFDANEQFF
few,TRBJ1-5,NA,TRBV30,TGTGCCTGGAGGGGCGTAGGGGAGAATCAGCCCCAGCATTTT,CAWRGVGENQPQHF
few,TRBJ2-2,TRBD1,TRBV2,TGTGCCAGCAAGACCGGACAGGGGGCAAGCACCGGGGAGCTGTTTTTT,CASKTGQGASTGELFF
many,TRBJ2-1,TRBD2,TRBV7-2,TGTGCCAGCAGCCGGGGACTAGGCCAGTACAATGAGCAGTTCTTC,CASSRGLGQYNEQFF
many,TRBJ2-3,TRBD2,TRBV7-9,TGTGCCAGCAGCTTCGGACTAGCGGGAGCTGCAGATACGCAGTATTTT,CASSFGLAGAADTQYF
many,TRBJ2-7,TRBD1,TRBV2,TGTGCCAGGGGGGACAGAAACTACGAGCAGTACTTC,CARGDRNYEQYF
NA,TRBJ2-2,TRBD1,TRBV5-1,TGCGCCAGCAGCCGCATACAGGGGGATGGCACCGGGGAGCTGTTTTTT,CASSRIQGDGTGELFF
few,TRBJ2-4,NA,TRBV3-1,TGTGCCAGCAGCTCAACCCAAGCGGGCCTAGCCAAAAACATTCAGTACTTC,CASSSTQAGLAKNIQYF
NA,TRBJ2-7,NA,TRBV11-2,TGTGCCAGCAGCCTTAGTCCGGGAATTTCCTACGAGCAGTACTTC,CASSLSPGISYEQYF
NA,TRBJ2-5,NA,TRBV15,TGTGCCACCAGCAGAAGGCGGTCCCCGGTAGAGACCCAGTACTTC,CATSRRRSPVETQYF
NA,TRBJ1-6,NA,TRBV11-2,TGTGCCAGCAGCTTATTGGGTAGCTCCTATAATTCACCCCTCCACTTT,CASSLLGSSYNSPLHF
few,TRBJ1-1,TRBD1,TRBV3-1,TGTGCCAGCAAGGACAGGGGATCTGAAGCTTTCTTT,CASKDRGSEAFF
few,TRBJ2-3,TRBD2,TRBV19,TGTGCCAGTAGTGCCCGACTAGCGGCCGGCACAGATACGCAGTATTTT,CASSARLAAGTDTQYF
few,TRBJ2-6,TRBD1,TRBV28,TGTGCCAGCATGGGACAGGGGGCCGATGGGGCCAACGTCCTGACTTTC,CASMGQGADGANVLTF
few,TRBJ1-2,NA,TRBV2,TGTGCCAGCAATGGCTACACCTTC,CASNGYTF